The source of this T cell receptor beta chain is a study of T cell responses to AZD1222 COVID-19 vaccine. Details on this clone: Antigen specificity is unknown.

This CDR3 is 15 amino acids long. Germline CDR1 reads LNHDA; CDR2 reads SQIVND (reference sequence). V was pared by 1 base and J by 5 bases, with 14 bases between. Findings of the study overall: The study identified only a handful of AZD1222 recipients as seropositive at baseline.

The table came from immunoSEQ multiplex PCR; TCRdb's copy has only in-frame clones and leaves some out. The repertoire holds 96,000 or so clones, with 85% to 90% as singletons. This TCR derives from an adult in good health. The sequences come from peripheral blood, collected on day 0 of AZD1222 vaccination. The rearrangement links TRBV19 to TRBJ1-1; no firm D call. The CDR3 reads CASSIGRVSGTEAFF. For the CDR3, the DNA is TGTGCCAGTAGTATAGGAAGGGTGTCGGGGACTGAAGCTTTCTTT.